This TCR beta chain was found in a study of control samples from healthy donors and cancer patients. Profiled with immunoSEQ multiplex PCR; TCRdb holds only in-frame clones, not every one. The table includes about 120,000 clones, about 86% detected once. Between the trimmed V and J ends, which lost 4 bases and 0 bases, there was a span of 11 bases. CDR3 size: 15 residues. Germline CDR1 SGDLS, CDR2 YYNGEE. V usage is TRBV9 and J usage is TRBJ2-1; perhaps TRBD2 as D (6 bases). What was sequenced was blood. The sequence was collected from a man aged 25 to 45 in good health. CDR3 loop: CASSPRGISYNEQFF. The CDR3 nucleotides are TGTGCCAGCAGCCCGCGGGGTATCTCCTACAATGAGCAGTTCTTC.